One T cell receptor beta chain is described in this entry. Its antigen is unidentified. The data were obtained in a study of vaccination and CD4 T cells after COVID-19. About the study: A median of 72 days (range 14 to 241) separated dose two from the taking of post-vaccine samples.

Treatment of the sample: approximately nine-day PBMC culture with coronavirus spike peptide pools or control peptides (ViraFEST assay). TCR sequencing followed the expansion of antigen-specific T cells with peptide pools in ViraFEST. Overall study results and limits: The median number of SARS-CoV-2-reactive clonotypes increased from around 21 to 38, a change that did not reach significance.

The Oncomine TCR Beta short-read assay sequenced DNA from cultured CD4+ T cells. MiXCR, applied by TCRdb to the PCR reads, yields one record per CDR3 protein. The sample includes 9,500 to 15,000 distinct CDR3 sequences, roughly 55% of them seen just once. V gave up 4 bases and J gave up 6 bases; unmatched junction bases: 14. Germline assignment: CDR1 MNHNS and CDR2 SASEGT. CDR3 length equals 16 residues. This receptor was identified in a human donor who had recovered from COVID-19. Sequenced input: CD4+ T cells from blood, cultured in vitro. V gene TRBV6-1 combines with J gene TRBJ1-1, with 7 bases fitting TRBD1. CDR3 sequence: CASSGNGVQGGPEAFF. The DNA for the CDR3 is TGTGCCAGCAGTGGAAATGGCGTCCAGGGGGGGCCTGAAGCTTTCTTT.